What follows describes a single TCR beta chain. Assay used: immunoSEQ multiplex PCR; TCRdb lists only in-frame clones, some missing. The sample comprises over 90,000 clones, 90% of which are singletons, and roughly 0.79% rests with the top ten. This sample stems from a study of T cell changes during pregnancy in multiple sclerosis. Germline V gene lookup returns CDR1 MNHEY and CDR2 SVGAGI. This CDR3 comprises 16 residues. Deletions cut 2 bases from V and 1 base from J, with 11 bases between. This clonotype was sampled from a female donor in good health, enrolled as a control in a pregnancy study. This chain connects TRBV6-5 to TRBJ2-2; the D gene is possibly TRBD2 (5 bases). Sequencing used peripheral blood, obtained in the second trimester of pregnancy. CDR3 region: CASSYASGGNTGELFF. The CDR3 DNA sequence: TGTGCCAGCAGTTACGCGAGCGGAGGGAACACCGGGGAGCTGTTTTTT.